Sequencing of this TCR beta chain was carried out in a study of molecular identifiers for immune sequencing clone quantification. This CDR3 contains 13 residues. V lost 8 bases, J lost 4 bases, and 12 bases lay in between. Germline-derived CDR1 and CDR2 are MNHEY and SVGEGT. For naive CD8 T cells, sorting used the CD8+CD4-CCR7+CD45RA+ phenotype. Each CDR3 protein is one row after TCRdb ran MiXCR on the PCR reads. The data contain approximately 63,000 distinct CDR3 sequences, over 15% of them singletons. The V gene is TRBV6-2 or TRBV6-3, the J gene TRBJ2-1; possibly TRBD1 for D (5 bases). The receptor was derived from a human donor in good health. Some libraries in this study had Jurkat cell RNA spiked in. Sample: naive CD8+ T cells from blood, with Jurkat cell RNA spiked in. Stated subset: FACS-sorted CD8+CD4-CCR7+CD45RA+ naive T cells. The CDR3 region is CASAITGYNEQFF. The CDR3 DNA sequence: TGTGCCAGCGCCATCACAGGTTACAATGAGCAGTTCTTC.